This TCR beta chain comes out of a study of blood T cell repertoires in COVID-19. Study context: PBMCs, B-cell-depleted T cells, or T cells provided the cDNA or gDNA that made up the material.

Per the original methods: Amplification with reference gene primers provided the estimates of nucleated cell counts. Only in-frame clones appear in the TCRdb table, and some are missing; sequencing was by immunoSEQ multiplex PCR. V, J and clone size reflect that table, while D and trimming were determined from the DNA. The data contain about 300,000 clones, 85% to 90% of them singletons. Germline loops: CDR1 WNHNN, CDR2 SYGVQD (reference sequence). The V end was cut by 6 bases, the J end by 2 bases, with 10 bases between. This CDR3 has 13 residues. Participant-given clinical history determined each cohort assignment. Donors of Cohort 3 who recovered were those that had two negative PCRs, clearance, or symptom resolution.

The sequenced sample was PBMCs or T cells enriched from blood (not recorded which). The receptor was derived from a young man who had recovered from COVID-19. The chain recombines TRBV10-1 with TRBJ1-2; D is ambiguous. CDR3 amino acids: CASSLGLNYGYTF. Written as DNA, the CDR3 is TGCGCCAGCAGCTTAGGACTGAACTATGGCTACACCTTC.